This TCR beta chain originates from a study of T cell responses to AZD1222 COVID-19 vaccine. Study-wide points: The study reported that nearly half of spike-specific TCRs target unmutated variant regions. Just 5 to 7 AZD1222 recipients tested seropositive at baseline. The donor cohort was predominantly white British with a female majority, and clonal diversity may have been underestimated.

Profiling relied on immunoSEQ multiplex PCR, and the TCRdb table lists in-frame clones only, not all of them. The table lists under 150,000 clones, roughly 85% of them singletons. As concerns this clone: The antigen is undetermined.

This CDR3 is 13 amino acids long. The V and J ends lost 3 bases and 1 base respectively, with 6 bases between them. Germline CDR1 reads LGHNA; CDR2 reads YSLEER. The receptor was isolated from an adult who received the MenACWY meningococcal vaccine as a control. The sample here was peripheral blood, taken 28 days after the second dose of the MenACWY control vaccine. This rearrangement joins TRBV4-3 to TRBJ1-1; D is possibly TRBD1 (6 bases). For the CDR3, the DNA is TGCGCCAGCAGCCAGACAGGGAACACTGAAGCTTTCTTT. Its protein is CASSQTGNTEAFF.